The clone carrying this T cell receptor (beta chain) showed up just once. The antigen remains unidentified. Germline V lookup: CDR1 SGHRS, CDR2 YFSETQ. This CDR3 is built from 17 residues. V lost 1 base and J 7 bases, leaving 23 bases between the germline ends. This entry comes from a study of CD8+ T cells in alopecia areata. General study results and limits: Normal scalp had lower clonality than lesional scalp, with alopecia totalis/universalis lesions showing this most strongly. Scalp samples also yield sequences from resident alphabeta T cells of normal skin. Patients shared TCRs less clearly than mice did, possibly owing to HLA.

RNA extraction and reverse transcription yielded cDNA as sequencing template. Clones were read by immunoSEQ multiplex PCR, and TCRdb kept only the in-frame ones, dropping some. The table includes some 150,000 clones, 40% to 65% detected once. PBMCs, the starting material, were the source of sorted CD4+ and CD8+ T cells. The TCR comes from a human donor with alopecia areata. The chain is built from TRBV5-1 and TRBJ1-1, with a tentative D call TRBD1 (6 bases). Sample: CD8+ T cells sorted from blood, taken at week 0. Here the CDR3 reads CASSLIGPTGNLFEAFF. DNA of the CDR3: TGCGCCAGCAGCTTGATAGGTCCAACAGGGAACCTTTTTGAAGCTTTCTTT. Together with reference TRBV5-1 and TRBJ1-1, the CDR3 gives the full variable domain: KAGVTQTPRYLIKTRGQQVTLSCSPISGHRSVSWYQQTPGQGLQFLFEYFSETQRNKGNFPGRFSGRQFSNSRSEMNVSTLELGDSALYLCASSLIGPTGNLFEAFFGQGTRLTVV.